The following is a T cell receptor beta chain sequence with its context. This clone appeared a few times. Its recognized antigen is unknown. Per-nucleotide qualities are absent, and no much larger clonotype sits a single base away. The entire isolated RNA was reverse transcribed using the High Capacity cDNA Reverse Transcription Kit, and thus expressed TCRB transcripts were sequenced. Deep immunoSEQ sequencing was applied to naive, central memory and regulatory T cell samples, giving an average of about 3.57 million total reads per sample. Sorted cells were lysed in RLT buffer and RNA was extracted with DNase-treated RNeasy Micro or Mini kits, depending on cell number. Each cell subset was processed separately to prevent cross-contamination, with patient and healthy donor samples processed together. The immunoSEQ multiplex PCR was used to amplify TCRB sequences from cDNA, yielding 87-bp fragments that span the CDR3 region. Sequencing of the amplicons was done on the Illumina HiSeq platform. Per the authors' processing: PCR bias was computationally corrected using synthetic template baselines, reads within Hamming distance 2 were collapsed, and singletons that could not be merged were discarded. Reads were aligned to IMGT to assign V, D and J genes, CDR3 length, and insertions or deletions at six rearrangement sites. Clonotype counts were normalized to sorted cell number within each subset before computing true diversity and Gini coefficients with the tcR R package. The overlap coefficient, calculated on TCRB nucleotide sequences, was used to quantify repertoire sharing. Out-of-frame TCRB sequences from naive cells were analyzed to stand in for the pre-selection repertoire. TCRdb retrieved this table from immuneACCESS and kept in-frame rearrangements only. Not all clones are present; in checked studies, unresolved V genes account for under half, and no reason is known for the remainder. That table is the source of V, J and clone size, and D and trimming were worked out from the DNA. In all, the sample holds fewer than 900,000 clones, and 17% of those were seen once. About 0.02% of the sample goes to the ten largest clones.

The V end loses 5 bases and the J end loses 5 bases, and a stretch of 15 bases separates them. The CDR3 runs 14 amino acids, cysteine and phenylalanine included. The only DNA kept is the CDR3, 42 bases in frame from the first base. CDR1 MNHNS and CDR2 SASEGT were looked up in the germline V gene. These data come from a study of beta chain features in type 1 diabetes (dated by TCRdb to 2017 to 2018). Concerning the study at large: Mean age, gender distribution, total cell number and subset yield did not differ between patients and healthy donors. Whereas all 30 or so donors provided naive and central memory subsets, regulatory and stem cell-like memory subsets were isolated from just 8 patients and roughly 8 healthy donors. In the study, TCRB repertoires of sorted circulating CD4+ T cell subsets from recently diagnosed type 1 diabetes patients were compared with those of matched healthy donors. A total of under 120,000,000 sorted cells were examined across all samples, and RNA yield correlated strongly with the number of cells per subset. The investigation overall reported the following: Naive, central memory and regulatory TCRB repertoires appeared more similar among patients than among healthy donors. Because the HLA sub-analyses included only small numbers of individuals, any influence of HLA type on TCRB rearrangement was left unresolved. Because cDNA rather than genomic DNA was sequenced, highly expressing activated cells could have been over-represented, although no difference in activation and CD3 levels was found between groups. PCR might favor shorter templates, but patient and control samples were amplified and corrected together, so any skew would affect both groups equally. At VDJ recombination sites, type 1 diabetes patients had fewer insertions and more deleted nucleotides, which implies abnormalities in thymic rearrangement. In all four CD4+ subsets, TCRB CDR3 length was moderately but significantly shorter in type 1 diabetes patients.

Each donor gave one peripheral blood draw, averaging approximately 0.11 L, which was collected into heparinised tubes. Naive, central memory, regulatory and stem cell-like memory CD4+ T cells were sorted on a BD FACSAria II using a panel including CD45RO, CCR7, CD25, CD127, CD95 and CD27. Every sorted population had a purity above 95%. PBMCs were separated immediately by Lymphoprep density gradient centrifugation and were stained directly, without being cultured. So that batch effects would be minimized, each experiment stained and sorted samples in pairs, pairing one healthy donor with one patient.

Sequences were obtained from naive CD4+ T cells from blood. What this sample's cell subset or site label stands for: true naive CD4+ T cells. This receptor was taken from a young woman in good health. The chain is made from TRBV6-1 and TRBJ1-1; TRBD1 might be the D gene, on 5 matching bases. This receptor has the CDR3 CASSHGHPGTEAFF. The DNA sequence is TGTGCCAGCAGTCATGGACATCCTGGGACTGAAGCTTTCTTT.